This T cell receptor (beta chain) was sequenced in a study of blood T cell repertoires in COVID-19. Sequenced by immunoSEQ multiplex PCR; TCRdb stores in-frame clones only, minus some. The repertoire has 400,000 to 550,000 clones, 70% to 90% of them found once; the top ten carry roughly 1.8%. The CDR3 extends over 15 amino acids. Germline values: CDR1 MNHEY, CDR2 SVGAGI. The ends were cut back, 8 bases at V and 4 bases at J, with 20 bases in the middle. This clone was recorded only once. V usage is TRBV6-5 and J usage is TRBJ1-2; D call uncertain. This receptor was obtained from a woman aged 18-30 years with acute COVID-19. Sample: PBMCs or T cells enriched from blood (not recorded which). In nucleotides, the CDR3 is TGTGCCAGCGCAGCCGAGGGAGGAGGTATCTATGGCTACACCTTC. Translated, it gives CASAAEGGGIYGYTF.